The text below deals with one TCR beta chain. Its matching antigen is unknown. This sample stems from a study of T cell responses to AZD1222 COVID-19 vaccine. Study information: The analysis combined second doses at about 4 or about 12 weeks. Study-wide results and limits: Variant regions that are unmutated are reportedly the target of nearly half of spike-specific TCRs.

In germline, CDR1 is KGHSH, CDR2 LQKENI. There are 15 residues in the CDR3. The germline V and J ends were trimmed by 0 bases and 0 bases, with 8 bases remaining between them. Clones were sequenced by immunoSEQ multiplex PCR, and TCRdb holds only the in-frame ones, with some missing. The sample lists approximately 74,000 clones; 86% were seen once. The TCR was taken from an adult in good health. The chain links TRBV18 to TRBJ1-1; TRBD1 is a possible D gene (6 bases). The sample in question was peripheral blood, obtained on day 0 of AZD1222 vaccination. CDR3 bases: TGTGCCAGCTCACCACCGGCAGGGGTGAACACTGAAGCTTTCTTT. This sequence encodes CASSPPAGVNTEAFF.